One and the same sample provided the 25 T cell receptor beta chains below, sequenced in a study of T cell changes during pregnancy in multiple sclerosis. Sequenced by immunoSEQ multiplex PCR; TCRdb stores in-frame clones only, minus some. The table has about 49,000 clones, under 95% seen once; the top ten hold roughly 5.4%. The sample was CD8+ T cells from peripheral blood mononuclear cells, taken before pregnancy. All receptors come from a female donor with multiple sclerosis, enrolled in a pregnancy study.

The rearrangement joins TRBV10-2 to TRBJ2-5, with 12 bases identical to TRBD2. Trimming removed 2 bases from V and 7 bases from J; junction bases left unmatched: 5. CDR1 and CDR2 from the germline V gene are WSHSY and SAAADI. This CDR3 is built from 15 residues. CDR3 in DNA: TGCGCCAGCAGTGAGAGCCTAGCGGGAGGGGGGACCCAGTACTTC. Its protein product is CASSESLAGGGTQYF.

CDR3 nucleotide sequence: TGTGCCAGCAGCTGGGACAGAGCAAGGAACACTGAAGCTTTCTTT. It yields the protein CASSWDRARNTEAFF. The V gene is TRBV5-6, the J gene TRBJ1-1; 7 nucleotides line up with TRBD1. Germline V CDR1 and CDR2: SGHDT, YYEEEE. V was pared by 3 bases and J by 1 base, with 6 bases of the junction left unmatched. The CDR3 covers 15 residues.

With respect to this clone: The sample contains more than one DNA sequence encoding this CDR3. This sequence joins TRBV19 and TRBJ1-5; D is ambiguous. V lost 3 bases to trimming and J lost 7 bases, with 7 bases between them. This CDR3 region has 12 residues. Looked up from germline, CDR1 is LNHDA and CDR2 is SQIVND (reference sequence). The chain's CDR3 is CASSIGVQPQHF. The CDR3 DNA sequence: TGTGCCAGTAGTATCGGGGTGCAGCCCCAGCATTTT.

This rearrangement joins TRBV2 to TRBJ2-7; the D gene is possibly TRBD2 (5 bases). This CDR3 contains 15 residues. The V end was cut by 3 bases, the J end by 0 bases, with 12 bases between. Germline V lookup: CDR1 SNHLY, CDR2 FYNNEI. The CDR3 sequence: CASSELAVSSYEQYF. CDR3 nucleotide sequence: TGTGCCAGCAGTGAGCTAGCCGTTAGCTCCTACGAGCAGTACTTC.

V is TRBV4-3 and J is TRBJ1-2; possibly TRBD1 for D (6 bases). V dropped 3 bases and J dropped 4 bases, with 15 bases sitting between them. CDR1 and CDR2 from the germline V gene are LGHNA and YSLEER. This CDR3 contains 15 residues. CDR3 sequence reads: CASSQGPGQGYGYTF. The CDR3 region has the DNA TGCGCCAGCAGCCAGGGACCGGGACAAGGCTATGGCTACACCTTC.

V and J are TRBV6-5 and TRBJ1-5; tentative D call: TRBD1 (6 bases). This CDR3 has 15 amino acids. V lost 7 bases and J lost 1, with 14 bases in between. The germline CDR1 and CDR2 sequences are MNHEY and SVGAGI. This chain's CDR3 is CASNPTGGSNQPQHF. The CDR3 region has the DNA TGTGCCAGCAACCCGACAGGTGGAAGCAATCAGCCCCAGCATTTT.

This chain joins TRBV27 and TRBJ2-1, with D possibly being TRBD1 (7 bases). Looked up from germline, CDR1 is MNHEY and CDR2 is SMNVEV (reference sequence). V lost 6 bases, J lost 4 bases, and 13 bases lay in between. The CDR3 sequence is 14 residues long. As DNA, the CDR3 is TGTGCCAGCAGAGTCCAGGGGGGATACAATGAGCAGTTCTTC. This encodes CASRVQGGYNEQFF.

This clone was seen more than once but under ten times. This chain joins TRBV4-1 and TRBJ1-5; 10 bases are shared with TRBD1. V lost 5 bases, J lost 4 bases, and 5 bases stayed unmatched. Germline loops: CDR1 MGHRA, CDR2 YSYEKL. This CDR3 has 15 residues. CDR3 loop: CASSFRTGGNQPQHF. The CDR3 DNA is TGCGCCAGCAGCTTTCGGACAGGGGGTAATCAGCCCCAGCATTTT.

The table lists this clone with a count of one. J is TRBJ2-7 and V is TRBV4-1; D might be TRBD1 (6 bases). CDR3 length: 14 residues. Germline CDR1 reads MGHRA; CDR2 reads YSYEKL. V was pared by 2 bases and J by 3 bases, with 11 bases between. CDR3 sequence reads: CASSQQTGNYEQYF. DNA of the CDR3: TGCGCCAGCAGCCAACAGACAGGCAACTACGAGCAGTACTTC.

This clone was detected only once. The rearrangement joins TRBV21-1 to TRBJ2-5; the table's D call TRBD2 went unverified against the DNA. TRBV21-1 is described as a pseudogene. The CDR3 sequence is 18 residues long. Here the CDR3 reads CASSRGTSGRGGQETQYF. The DNA of the CDR3 is TGTGCCAGCAGCAGGGGGACTAGCGGGAGAGGCGGCCAAGAGACCCAGTACTTC.

Here the CDR3 reads CASSLGLQETQYF. CDR3 coding DNA: TGTGCCAGCAGCTTGGGGCTGCAAGAGACCCAGTACTTC. V and J are TRBV11-2 and TRBJ2-5; weak D call: TRBD1 (5 bases). The V and J ends lost 3 bases and 2 bases respectively, with 7 bases between them. CDR3 length equals 13 residues. The germline V gene encodes CDR1 SGHAT and CDR2 FQNNGV.

This clone was seen once. This CDR3 is CASSPGRGQAFF. CDR3 coding DNA: TGCGCCAGCAGCCCTGGCAGGGGGCAAGCTTTCTTT. The chain uses TRBV5-1 and TRBJ1-1; TRBD1 matches 8 bases. The J segment lost 9 bases and the V segment lost 4 bases, leaving 5 bases of the junction unmatched. The CDR3 extends over 12 amino acids. The germline CDR1 and CDR2 sequences are SGHRS and YFSETQ.

The J gene is TRBJ1-4, the V gene TRBV4-2, with a tentative D call TRBD1 (6 bases). The CDR3 length is 16 residues. V was clipped by 0 bases and J by 5 bases, with 13 bases between them. Germline-derived CDR1 and CDR2 are LGHNA and YNFKEQ. The CDR3 region has the DNA TGTGCCAGCAGCCAAGAGTTGGACCAGGGGAATGAAAAACTGTTTTTT. It yields the protein CASSQELDQGNEKLFF.

The rearrangement uses TRBV13 and TRBJ2-1, with 10 nucleotides matching TRBD2. Germline values: CDR1 PRHDT, CDR2 FYEKMQ (reference sequence). The CDR3 loop spans 15 amino acids. Germline trimming cut 2 bases from V and 7 bases from J; bases unmatched to any gene: 5. CDR3 nucleotides: TGTGCCAGCAGCTTACCTGAGCGGGAGGGGAATGAGCAGTTCTTC. Encoded protein: CASSLPEREGNEQFF.

CDR3 protein: CASSVGSHNEQFF. DNA for the CDR3: TGTGCCAGCAGCGTCGGTAGCCACAATGAGCAGTTCTTC. The gene calls are TRBV9 and TRBJ2-1; D is uncertain. Trimming pared 2 bases from V and 5 bases from J, leaving 8 bases between. There are 13 residues in the CDR3. The germline V gene has CDR1 SGDLS and CDR2 YYNGEE.

The genes are TRBV11-2 and TRBJ2-7; D unresolved. From germline, CDR1 is SGHAT and CDR2 FQNNGV. This CDR3 spans 14 amino acids. V was shortened by 1 base and J by 6 bases, with 13 bases between the two germline ends. CDR3 sequence (DNA): TGTGCCAGCAGCTTAGGTCAGATCCTAGGCGAGCAGTACTTC. Protein: CASSLGQILGEQYF.

This clone was detected only once. V is TRBV29-1 and J is TRBJ2-4; D is unresolved. CDR3 length: 14 residues. Trimming cost V 4 bases and J 0 bases, with 10 bases left between them. The germline V gene encodes CDR1 SQVTM and CDR2 ANQGSEA. The CDR3 protein is CSVVLGGAKNIQYF. In DNA form, the CDR3 reads TGCAGCGTTGTCCTTGGCGGAGCCAAAAACATTCAGTACTTC.

The chain is built from TRBV7-8 and TRBJ2-7; TRBD1 might be the D (6 bases). The V gene lost 3 bases and the J gene lost 5 bases, with 8 bases spanning the gap. Per the germline V gene, CDR1 is SGHVS and CDR2 is FQNEAQ. The CDR3 spans 12 residues. The CDR3 nucleotides read TGTGCCAGCAGCTTCGGGGACAACGAGCAGTACTTC. Protein sequence: CASSFGDNEQYF.

The J gene is TRBJ2-5, the V gene TRBV30, with 9 bases lining up with TRBD1. The V gene end was trimmed by 5 bases and the J gene end by 2 bases; junction bases not matched to a gene: 9. The length of the CDR3 is 15 residues. The germline V gene has CDR1 GTSNPN and CDR2 SVGIG (reference sequence). The CDR3: CAWLMTGGGQETQYF. The CDR3 bases are TGTGCCTGGTTGATGACAGGGGGTGGACAAGAGACCCAGTACTTC. The full variable domain, in which reference TRBV30 and TRBJ2-5 provide the parts outside the CDR3, is SQTIHQWPATLVQPVGSPLSLECTVEGTSNPNLYWYRQAAGRGLQLLFYSVGIGQISSEVPQNLSASRPQDRQFILSSKKLLLSDSGFYLCAWLMTGGGQETQYFGPGTRLLVL.

The gene calls are TRBV27 and TRBJ1-2; 9 positions match TRBD1. V lost 8 bases and J lost 6; bases outside the gene matches: 7. Germline V gene data show CDR1 as MNHEY and CDR2 as SMNVEV (reference sequence). The CDR3 has 13 residues. The DNA of the CDR3 is TGTGCCAGCTCCGCCCGGACAGGGGATGGCTACACCTTC. It translates to CASSARTGDGYTF.

This clone was recorded only once. The J gene is TRBJ1-4, the V gene TRBV7-9; 10 bases agree with TRBD1. This CDR3 is 16 amino acids long. V lost 4 bases and J lost 8; bases outside the gene matches: 10. From germline, CDR1 is SEHNR and CDR2 FQNEAQ (reference sequence). The CDR3: CASSSNPDRGREKLFF. In DNA form, the CDR3 reads TGTGCCAGCAGCTCCAACCCTGACAGGGGGCGGGAAAAACTGTTTTTT.

This clone was observed once. The sample holds other DNA sequences that translate to the same CDR3. The rearrangement uses TRBV27 and TRBJ2-7, with 9 bases lining up with TRBD1. After removal of 3 bases from V and 4 bases from J, the junction contained 1 base not matched to a gene. Looked up from germline, CDR1 is MNHEY and CDR2 is SMNVEV (reference sequence). There are 13 residues in the CDR3. CDR3 DNA sequence: TGTGCCAGCAGTTTTGGGACAGGGTACGAGCAGTACTTC. Its translation is CASSFGTGYEQYF.

CDR3 in DNA: TGTGCCAGCAGTTTATTAGGAAGGGGGCCCCAGCATTTT. This sequence encodes CASSLLGRGPQHF. The chain is built from TRBV28 and TRBJ1-5; weak D call: TRBD1 (5 bases). The germline V gene encodes CDR1 MDHEN and CDR2 SYDVKM. The CDR3 covers 13 residues. Trimming stripped 1 base from V and 9 bases from J, with 10 bases between.

The rearrangement joins TRBV27 to TRBJ2-1; 9 positions match TRBD2. This CDR3 region has 14 residues. Looked up from germline, CDR1 is MNHEY and CDR2 is SMNVEV (reference sequence). V trimming: 7 bases; J trimming: 4 bases; junction bases outside the gene matches: 5. CDR3 nucleotides: TGTGCCAGCATGACAGGACTAGCGTACAATGAGCAGTTCTTC. As protein: CASMTGLAYNEQFF.

The rearrangement links TRBV27 to TRBJ2-3, with D unresolved. This CDR3 spans 15 amino acids. Deletions cut 4 bases from V and 2 bases from J, with 13 bases between. The germline V gene encodes CDR1 MNHEY and CDR2 SMNVEV (reference sequence). The DNA for the CDR3 is TGTGCCAGCAGTTCCAGGTACCGCGTCACAGATACGCAGTATTTT. Residues: CASSSRYRVTDTQYF.